These 9 T cell receptor beta chains were all obtained from the same sample, sequenced in a study of blood T cell repertoires in COVID-19. Some clones are missing from TCRdb's copy, which holds only in-frame ones; the method was immunoSEQ multiplex PCR. In the table there are about 190,000 clones, approximately 80% of which are singletons. Specimen: peripheral blood. Receptors originate from a woman aged 45-60 years with acute or convalescent COVID-19.

The chain carries TRBV5-1 and TRBJ2-7; the match to TRBD1 covers 9 bases. This CDR3 is 14 amino acids long. Losses at the gene ends were 0 bases for V and 2 bases for J; bases not matched to a gene: 0. Per the germline V gene, CDR1 is SGHRS and CDR2 is YFSETQ. The CDR3 sequence is CASSLGTGAYEQYF. As DNA, the CDR3 is TGCGCCAGCAGCTTGGGGACAGGGGCCTACGAGCAGTACTTC.

The chain joins TRBV10-2 to TRBJ1-6, with D uncertain. The ends were cut back, 0 bases at V and 5 bases at J, with 5 bases in the middle. This CDR3 comprises 14 residues. Germline V gives CDR1 WSHSY, CDR2 SAAADI. In nucleotides, the CDR3 is TGCGCCAGCAGTGAGTCCGGGGATAATTCACCCCTCCACTTT. This sequence encodes CASSESGDNSPLHF.

J is TRBJ1-2 and V is TRBV7-9; TRBD1 aligns across 8 bases. The V gene end was trimmed by 4 bases and the J gene end by 4 bases; junction bases not matched to a gene: 8. The CDR3 runs to 15 residues. Germline assignment: CDR1 SEHNR and CDR2 FQNEAQ (reference sequence). CDR3 sequence: CASSSPQGALYGYTF. CDR3 sequence (DNA): TGTGCCAGCAGCTCACCTCAGGGGGCTCTCTATGGCTACACCTTC.

The chain carries TRBV24-1 and TRBJ1-2, with D perhaps matching TRBD1 (5 bases). There are 13 residues in the CDR3. The germline gives CDR1 KGHDR, CDR2 SFDVKD. V shed 2 bases and J shed 8 bases, with 11 bases lying between them. The CDR3 DNA sequence: TGTGCCACCAGTGATTCCGACAGCGAAGGCTACACCTTC. This encodes CATSDSDSEGYTF.

This clone was seen just once. As DNA, the CDR3 is TGTGCCAGCAGCCCCGACAGGCACCTCTACACCTTC. As protein: CASSPDRHLYTF. J is TRBJ1-2 and V is TRBV7-2, with a possible D match to TRBD1 (6 bases). V lost 5 bases and J lost 10, with 14 bases in between. CDR1 and CDR2 (germline): SGHTA, FQGNSA. This CDR3 contains 12 residues.

J is TRBJ2-6 and V is TRBV5-1; possibly TRBD2 for D (7 bases). Germline CDR1 SGHRS, CDR2 YFSETQ. The CDR3 runs to 22 residues. The V end was cut by 4 bases, the J end by 1 base, with 30 bases between. The chain's CDR3 is CASSPSVTGNWGGRSGANVLTF. CDR3 nucleotide sequence: TGCGCCAGCAGCCCGTCCGTAACAGGGAATTGGGGCGGGAGATCTGGGGCCAACGTCCTGACTTTC.

Concerning this clone itself: This specimen includes other DNA sequences encoding the same CDR3. J is TRBJ1-4 and V is TRBV18; TRBD1 aligns across 9 bases. Per germline, CDR1 KGHSH and CDR2 LQKENI. With V trimmed by 2 bases and J by 5 bases, 0 bases remained unmatched. CDR3 length: 14 residues. Here the CDR3 reads CASSPGTGNEKLFF. CDR3 DNA sequence: TGTGCCAGCTCACCAGGGACAGGGAATGAAAAACTGTTTTTT. Supplemented by reference TRBV18 and TRBJ1-4, the full variable domain reads NAGVMQNPRHLVRRRGQEARLRCSPMKGHSHVYWYRQLPEEGLKFMVYLQKENIIDESGMPKERFSAEFPKEGPSILRIQQVVRGDSAAYFCASSPGTGNEKLFFGSGTQLSVL.

This clone was counted only a few times. This rearrangement joins TRBV28 to TRBJ1-2, with D maybe TRBD1 (5 bases). Per germline, CDR1 MDHEN and CDR2 SYDVKM. Trimming pared 7 bases from V and 2 bases from J, leaving 17 bases between. CDR3 size: 15 residues. CDR3 residues: CASTTSGWGNYGYTF. CDR3 nucleotide sequence: TGTGCCAGCACGACTTCAGGGTGGGGAAACTATGGCTACACCTTC.

The rearrangement joins TRBV28 to TRBJ1-5, with a possible D match to TRBD1 (6 bases). The V end was cut by 6 bases, the J end by 4 bases, with 13 bases between. CDR3 size: 14 residues. In germline, CDR1 is MDHEN, CDR2 SYDVKM. The CDR3 spells CASRGWTANQPQHF. The DNA of the CDR3 is TGTGCCAGCAGGGGATGGACAGCTAATCAGCCCCAGCATTTT.